The text below deals with one TCR beta chain. Looked up from germline, CDR1 is SGHNT and CDR2 is YYREEE (reference sequence). There are 12 residues in the CDR3. V shed 1 base and J shed 6 bases, with 5 bases lying between them. The data belong to a study of cytomegalovirus exposure and HLA in healthy donors. Primers included in the PCR were 60 Vbeta and 13 Jbeta primers. Repertoires were generated with immunoSEQ multiplex PCR, while TCRdb's copy carries only in-frame clones and drops some. The sample holds about 150,000 clones, 75% to 80% seen once. The TCR originated in a woman in her 30s in good health and CMV-seronegative. This chain uses TRBV5-4 with TRBJ2-1; no clear D gene. The specimen was PBMCs. In DNA, the CDR3 is TGTGCCAGCAGCTTGACAGTCAATGAGCAGTTCTTC. As protein: CASSLTVNEQFF.